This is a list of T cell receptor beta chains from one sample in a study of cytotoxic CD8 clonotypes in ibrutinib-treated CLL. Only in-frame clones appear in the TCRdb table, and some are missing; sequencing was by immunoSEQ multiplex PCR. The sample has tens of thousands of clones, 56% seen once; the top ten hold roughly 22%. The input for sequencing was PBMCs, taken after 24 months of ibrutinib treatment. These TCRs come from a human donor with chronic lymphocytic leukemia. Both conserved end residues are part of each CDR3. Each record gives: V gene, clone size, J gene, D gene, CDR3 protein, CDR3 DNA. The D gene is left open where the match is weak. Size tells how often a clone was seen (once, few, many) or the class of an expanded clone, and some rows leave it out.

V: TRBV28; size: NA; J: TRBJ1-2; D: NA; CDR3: CASKGVNYGYTF; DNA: TGTGCCAGCAAAGGGGTCAACTATGGCTACACCTTC
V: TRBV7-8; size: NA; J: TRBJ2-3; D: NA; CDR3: CASSLLTAPDTQYF; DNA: TGTGCCAGCAGCTTATTGACGGCACCAGATACGCAGTATTTT
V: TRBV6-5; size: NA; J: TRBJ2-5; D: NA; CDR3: CASTGGSIQETQYF; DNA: TGTGCCAGCACCGGGGGCAGCATCCAAGAGACCCAGTACTTC
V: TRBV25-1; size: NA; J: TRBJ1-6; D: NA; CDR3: CASSEYGDSPLHF; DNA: TGTGCCAGCAGTGAATATGGGGATTCACCCCTCCACTTT
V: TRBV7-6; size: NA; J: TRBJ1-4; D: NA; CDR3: CASSYQGHANEKLFF; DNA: TGTGCCAGCAGCTATCAGGGGCACGCTAATGAAAAACTGTTTTTT
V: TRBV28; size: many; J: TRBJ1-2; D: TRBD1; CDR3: CATQTGRLYGYTF; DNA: TGTGCCACCCAGACAGGGCGACTCTATGGCTACACCTTC
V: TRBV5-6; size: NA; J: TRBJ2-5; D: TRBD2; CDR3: CAGSLLGLAAQETQYF; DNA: TGTGCCGGCAGCTTGCTAGGACTAGCGGCACAAGAGACCCAGTACTTC
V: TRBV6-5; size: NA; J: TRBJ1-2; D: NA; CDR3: CASSYTGNYGYTF; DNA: TGTGCCAGCAGTTACACGGGGAACTATGGCTACACCTTC
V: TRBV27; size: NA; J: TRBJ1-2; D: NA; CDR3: CASSLRVGDSYTF; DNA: TGTGCCAGCAGTTTACGGGTCGGAGATAGCTACACCTTC
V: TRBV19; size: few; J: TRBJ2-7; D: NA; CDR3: CASGQAMGSGQYF; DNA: TGTGCCAGTGGGCAGGCGATGGGGTCGGGGCAGTACTTC
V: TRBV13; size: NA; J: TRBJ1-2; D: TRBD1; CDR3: CASSFLSGGDNYGYTF; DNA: TGTGCCAGCAGCTTTTTGTCAGGGGGTGACAACTATGGCTACACCTTC